These 9 T cell receptor beta chains originate from one sample sequenced in a study of blood T cell repertoires in COVID-19 (dated by TCRdb to 2020 to 2022). The library was made by the immunoSEQ multiplex PCR assay. TCRdb limited this immuneACCESS table to in-frame rearrangements with V and J called. A share of clones is missing; checked studies link under half to unresolved V genes, and the rest is unexplained. This sample holds some 130,000 clones; approximately 78% were observed only once. The top ten constitute over 9.5% of the sample. Material for sequencing was peripheral blood. The origin of the receptors is a man in his 60s who had recovered from COVID-19.

This clone was found once. The V and J genes are TRBV28 and TRBJ2-7; 14 nucleotides align to TRBD2. V dropped 6 bases and J dropped 6; count of bases not matched to a gene: 16. The CDR3 spans 18 residues. CDR1 is MDHEN and CDR2 is SYDVKM in the germline V gene. CDR3 loop: CASSLAVGTSGRRREQYF. As DNA, the CDR3 is TGTGCCAGCAGCCTGGCGGTAGGGACTAGCGGGAGAAGGCGCGAGCAGTACTTC.

The chain has TRBV7-2 and TRBJ2-2, with D possibly being TRBD2 (5 bases). The CDR3 has 16 amino acids. Trimming removed 7 bases from V and 1 base from J, with 16 bases in between. Germline-derived CDR1 and CDR2 are SGHTA and FQGNSA. CDR3 coding DNA: TGTGCCAGCACCTCCGGGGTACTGCTGAACACCGGGGAGCTGTTTTTT. Translating it yields CASTSGVLLNTGELFF. Full variable domain (outside the CDR3, taken from reference TRBV7-2 and TRBJ2-2): GAGVSQSPSNKVTEKGKDVELRCDPISGHTALYWYRQSLGQGLEFLIYFQGNSAPDKSGLPSDRFSAERTGGSVSTLTIQRTQQEDSAVYLCASTSGVLLNTGELFFGEGSRLTVL.

This chain connects TRBV5-4 to TRBJ1-2; 8 positions agree with TRBD1. Germline V CDR1 and CDR2: SGHNT, YYREEE (reference sequence). This CDR3 spans 14 amino acids. With V trimmed by 3 bases and J by 4 bases, 5 bases remained unmatched. CDR3 loop: CASSSRTGTYGYTF. The CDR3 bases are TGTGCCAGCAGCTCTCGGACAGGGACCTATGGCTACACCTTC.

V gene TRBV6-5 combines with J gene TRBJ1-2; 8 bases fit TRBD1. The germline V gene has CDR1 MNHEY and CDR2 SVGAGI. J gave up 4 bases and V 5 bases, and 3 bases lay outside the gene matches. This CDR3 spans 13 amino acids. CDR3 in amino acids: CASSRTGIYGYTF. The CDR3 DNA is TGTGCCAGCAGTAGGACAGGGATCTATGGCTACACCTTC.

The chain carries TRBV6-6 and TRBJ1-4; 7 bases fit TRBD1. CDR1 and CDR2 (germline): MNHNY, SVGAGI (reference sequence). J was trimmed by 8 bases and V by 3 bases; bases with no gene match: 6. The CDR3 length is 14 residues. In DNA, the CDR3 is TGTGCCAGCAGTTATCGGACAGGAGGAGAAAAACTGTTTTTT. Translation gives CASSYRTGGEKLFF.

As concerns this clone: Other nucleotide sequences in the sample specify the same CDR3. The chain employs TRBV28 and TRBJ2-7; D remains ambiguous. Trimming stripped 4 bases from V and 3 bases from J, with 4 bases between. Germline V gene lookup returns CDR1 MDHEN and CDR2 SYDVKM. CDR3 length equals 11 residues. This CDR3 is CASSSLYEQYF. CDR3 DNA sequence: TGTGCCAGCAGTTCACTCTACGAGCAGTACTTC.

This clone came up a few times. The chain is built from TRBV6-5 and TRBJ1-3; no firm D call. V shed 0 bases and J shed 4 bases, with 10 bases lying between them. The CDR3 length is 15 residues. Germline V CDR1 and CDR2: MNHEY, SVGAGI. The CDR3: CASSYSTAGGNTIYF. CDR3 sequence (DNA): TGTGCCAGCAGTTACTCGACGGCAGGAGGAAACACCATATATTTT.

This clone was counted a few times. The chain recombines TRBV5-1 with TRBJ2-1; D gene ambiguous. The CDR3 runs to 12 residues. CDR1 is SGHRS, CDR2 YFSETQ, per germline. Trimming shortened V by 0 bases and J by 7 bases, and 5 bases separated the two germline ends. CDR3 nucleotides: TGCGCCAGCAGCTTGGAAATAAATGAGCAGTTCTTC. This encodes CASSLEINEQFF. Together with reference TRBV5-1 and TRBJ2-1, the CDR3 gives the full variable domain: KAGVTQTPRYLIKTRGQQVTLSCSPISGHRSVSWYQQTPGQGLQFLFEYFSETQRNKGNFPGRFSGRQFSNSRSEMNVSTLELGDSALYLCASSLEINEQFFGPGTRLTVL.

This clone has only one observation. The chain couples TRBV28 to TRBJ2-7, with D perhaps TRBD2 (5 bases). CDR3 length equals 14 residues. Germline V gene data show CDR1 as MDHEN and CDR2 as SYDVKM. V was cut by 5 bases and J by 5 bases, with 16 bases left in between. The CDR3 loop is CASSPAGFLDEQYF. CDR3 nucleotides: TGTGCCAGCAGTCCTGCGGGCTTTTTGGACGAGCAGTACTTC.